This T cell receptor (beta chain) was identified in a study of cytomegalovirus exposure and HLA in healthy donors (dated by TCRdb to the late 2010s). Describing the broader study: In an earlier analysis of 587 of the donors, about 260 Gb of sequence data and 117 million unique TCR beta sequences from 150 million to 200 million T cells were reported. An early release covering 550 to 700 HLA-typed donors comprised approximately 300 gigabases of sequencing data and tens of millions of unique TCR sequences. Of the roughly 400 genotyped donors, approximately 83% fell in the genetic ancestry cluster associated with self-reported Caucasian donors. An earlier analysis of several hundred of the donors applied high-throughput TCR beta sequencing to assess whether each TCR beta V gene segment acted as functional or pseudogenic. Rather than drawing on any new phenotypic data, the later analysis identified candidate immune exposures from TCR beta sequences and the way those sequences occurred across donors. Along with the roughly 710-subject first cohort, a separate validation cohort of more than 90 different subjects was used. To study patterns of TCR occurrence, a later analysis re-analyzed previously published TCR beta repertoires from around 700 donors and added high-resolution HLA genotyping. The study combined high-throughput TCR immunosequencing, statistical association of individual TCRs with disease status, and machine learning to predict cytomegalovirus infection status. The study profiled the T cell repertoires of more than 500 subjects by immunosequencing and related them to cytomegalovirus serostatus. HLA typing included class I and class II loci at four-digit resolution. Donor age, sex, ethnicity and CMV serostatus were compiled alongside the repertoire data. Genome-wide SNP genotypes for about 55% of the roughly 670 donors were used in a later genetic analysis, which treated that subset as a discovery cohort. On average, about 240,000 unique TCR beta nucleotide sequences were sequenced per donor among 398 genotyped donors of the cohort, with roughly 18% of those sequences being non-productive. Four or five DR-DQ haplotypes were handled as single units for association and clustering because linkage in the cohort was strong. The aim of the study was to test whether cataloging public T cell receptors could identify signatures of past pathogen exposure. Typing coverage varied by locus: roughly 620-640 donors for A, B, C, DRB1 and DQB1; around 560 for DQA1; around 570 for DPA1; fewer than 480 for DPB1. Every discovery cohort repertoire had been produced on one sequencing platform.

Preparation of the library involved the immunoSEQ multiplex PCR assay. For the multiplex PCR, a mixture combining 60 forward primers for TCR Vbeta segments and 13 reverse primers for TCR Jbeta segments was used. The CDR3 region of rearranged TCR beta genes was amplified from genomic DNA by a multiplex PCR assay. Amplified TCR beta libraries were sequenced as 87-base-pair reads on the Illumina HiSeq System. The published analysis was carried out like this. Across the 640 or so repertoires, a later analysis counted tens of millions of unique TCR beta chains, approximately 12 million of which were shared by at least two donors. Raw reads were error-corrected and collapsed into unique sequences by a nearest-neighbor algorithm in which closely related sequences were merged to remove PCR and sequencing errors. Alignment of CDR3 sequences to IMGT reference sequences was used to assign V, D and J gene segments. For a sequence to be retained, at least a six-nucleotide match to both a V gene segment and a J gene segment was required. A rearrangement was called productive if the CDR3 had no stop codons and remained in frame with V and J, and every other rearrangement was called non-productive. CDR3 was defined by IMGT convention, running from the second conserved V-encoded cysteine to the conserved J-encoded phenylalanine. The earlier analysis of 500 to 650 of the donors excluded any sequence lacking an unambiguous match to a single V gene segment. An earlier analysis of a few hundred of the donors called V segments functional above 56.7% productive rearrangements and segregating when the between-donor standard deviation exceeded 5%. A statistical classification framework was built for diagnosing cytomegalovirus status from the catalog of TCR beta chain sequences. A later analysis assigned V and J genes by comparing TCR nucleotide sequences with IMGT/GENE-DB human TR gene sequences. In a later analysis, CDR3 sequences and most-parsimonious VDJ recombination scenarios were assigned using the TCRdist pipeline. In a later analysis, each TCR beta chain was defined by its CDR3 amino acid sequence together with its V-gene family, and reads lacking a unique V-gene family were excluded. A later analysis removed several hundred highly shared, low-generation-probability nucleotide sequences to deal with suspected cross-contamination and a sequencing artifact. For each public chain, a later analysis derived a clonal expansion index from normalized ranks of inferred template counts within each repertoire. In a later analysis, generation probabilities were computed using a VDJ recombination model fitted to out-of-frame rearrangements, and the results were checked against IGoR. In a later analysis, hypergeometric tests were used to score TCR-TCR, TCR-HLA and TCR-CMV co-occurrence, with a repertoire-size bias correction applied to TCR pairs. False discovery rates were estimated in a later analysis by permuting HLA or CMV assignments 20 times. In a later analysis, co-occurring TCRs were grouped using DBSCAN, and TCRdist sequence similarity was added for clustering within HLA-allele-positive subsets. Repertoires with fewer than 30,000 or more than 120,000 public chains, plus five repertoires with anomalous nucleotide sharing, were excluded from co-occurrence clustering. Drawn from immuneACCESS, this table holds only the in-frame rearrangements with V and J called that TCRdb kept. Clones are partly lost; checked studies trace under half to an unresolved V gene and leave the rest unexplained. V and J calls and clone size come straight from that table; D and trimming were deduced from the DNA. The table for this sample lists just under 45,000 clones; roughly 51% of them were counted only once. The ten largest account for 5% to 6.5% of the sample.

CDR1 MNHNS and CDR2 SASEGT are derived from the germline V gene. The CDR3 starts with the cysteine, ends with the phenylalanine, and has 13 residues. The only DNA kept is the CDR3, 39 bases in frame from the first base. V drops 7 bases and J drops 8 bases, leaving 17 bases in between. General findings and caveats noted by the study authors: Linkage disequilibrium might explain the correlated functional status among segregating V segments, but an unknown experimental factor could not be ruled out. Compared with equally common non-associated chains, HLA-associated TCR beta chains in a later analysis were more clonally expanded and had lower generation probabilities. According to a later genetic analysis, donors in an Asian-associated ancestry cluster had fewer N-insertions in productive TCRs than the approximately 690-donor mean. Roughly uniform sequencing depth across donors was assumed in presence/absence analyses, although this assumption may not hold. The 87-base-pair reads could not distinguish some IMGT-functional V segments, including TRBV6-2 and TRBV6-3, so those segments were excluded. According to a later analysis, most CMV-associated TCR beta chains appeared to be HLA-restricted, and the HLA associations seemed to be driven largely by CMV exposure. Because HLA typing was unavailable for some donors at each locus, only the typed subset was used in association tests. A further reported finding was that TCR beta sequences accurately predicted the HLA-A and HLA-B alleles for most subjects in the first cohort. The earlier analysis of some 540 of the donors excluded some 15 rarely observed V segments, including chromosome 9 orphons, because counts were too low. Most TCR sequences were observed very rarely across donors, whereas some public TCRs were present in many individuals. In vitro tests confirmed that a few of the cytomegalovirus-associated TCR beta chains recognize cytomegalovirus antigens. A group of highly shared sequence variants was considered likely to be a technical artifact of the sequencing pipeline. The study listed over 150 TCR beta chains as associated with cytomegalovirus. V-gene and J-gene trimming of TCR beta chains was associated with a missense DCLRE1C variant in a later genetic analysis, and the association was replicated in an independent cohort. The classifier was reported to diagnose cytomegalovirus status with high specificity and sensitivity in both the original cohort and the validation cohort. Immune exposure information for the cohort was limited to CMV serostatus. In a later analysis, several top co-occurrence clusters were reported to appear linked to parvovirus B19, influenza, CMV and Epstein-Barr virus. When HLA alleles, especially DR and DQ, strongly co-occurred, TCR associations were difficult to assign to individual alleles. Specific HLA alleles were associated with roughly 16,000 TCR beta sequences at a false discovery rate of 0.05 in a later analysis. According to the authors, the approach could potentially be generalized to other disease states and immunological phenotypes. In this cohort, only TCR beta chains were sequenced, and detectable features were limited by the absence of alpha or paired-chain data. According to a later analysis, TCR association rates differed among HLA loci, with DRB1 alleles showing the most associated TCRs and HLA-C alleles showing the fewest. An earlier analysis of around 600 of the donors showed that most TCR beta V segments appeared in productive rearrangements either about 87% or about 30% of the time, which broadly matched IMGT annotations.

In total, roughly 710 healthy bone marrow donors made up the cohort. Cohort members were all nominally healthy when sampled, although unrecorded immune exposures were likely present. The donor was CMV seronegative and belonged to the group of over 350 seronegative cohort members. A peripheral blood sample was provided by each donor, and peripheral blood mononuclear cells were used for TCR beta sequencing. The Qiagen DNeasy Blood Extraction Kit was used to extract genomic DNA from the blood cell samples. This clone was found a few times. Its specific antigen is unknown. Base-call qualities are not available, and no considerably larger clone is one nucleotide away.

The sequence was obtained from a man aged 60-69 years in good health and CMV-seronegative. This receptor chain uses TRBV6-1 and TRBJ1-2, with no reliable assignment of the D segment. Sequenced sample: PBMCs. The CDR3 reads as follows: CASTGRAFLGYTF. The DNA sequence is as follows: TGTGCCAGCACCGGGAGAGCCTTCCTAGGCTACACCTTC.